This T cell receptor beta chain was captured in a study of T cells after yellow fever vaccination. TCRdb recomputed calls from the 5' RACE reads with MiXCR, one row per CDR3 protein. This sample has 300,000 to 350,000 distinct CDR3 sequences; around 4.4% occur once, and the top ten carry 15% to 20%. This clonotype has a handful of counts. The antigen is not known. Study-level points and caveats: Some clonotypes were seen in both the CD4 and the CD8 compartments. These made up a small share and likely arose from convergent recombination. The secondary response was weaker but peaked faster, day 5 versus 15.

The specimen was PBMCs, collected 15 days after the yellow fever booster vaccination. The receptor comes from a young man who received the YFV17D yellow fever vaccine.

The DNA of the CDR3 is TGTGCCAGCAGCTTTTTTGGGGGGGGCGGCTATGGCTACACCTTC. As protein: CASSFFGGGGYGYTF. The chain employs TRBV27 and TRBJ1-2; the D gene is possibly TRBD1 (6 bases). Germline lookup yields CDR1 MNHEY and CDR2 SMNVEV (reference sequence). Trimming took off 6 bases at V and 4 bases at J, with 18 bases between the two ends. CDR3 size: 15 residues.